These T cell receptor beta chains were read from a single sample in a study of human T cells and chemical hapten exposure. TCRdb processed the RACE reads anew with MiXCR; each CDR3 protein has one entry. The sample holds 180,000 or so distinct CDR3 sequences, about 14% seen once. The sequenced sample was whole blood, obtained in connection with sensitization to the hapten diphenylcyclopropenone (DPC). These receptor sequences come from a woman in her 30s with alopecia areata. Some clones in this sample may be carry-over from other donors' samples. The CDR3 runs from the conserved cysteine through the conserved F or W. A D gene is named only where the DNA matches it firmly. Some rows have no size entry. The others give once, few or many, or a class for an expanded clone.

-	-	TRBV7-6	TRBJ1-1	TGTGCCAGCAGCCCCCTCAGTGGCACTGAAGCTTCCTTT	CASSPLSGTEASF
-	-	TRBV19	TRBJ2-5	TGTGCCAGTAGTATAGGGAACCAAGAGACCCAGTACTTC	CASSIGNQETQYF
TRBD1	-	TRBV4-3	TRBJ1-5	TGCGCCAGCAGCCAAGATCTGTCAGGGGGTGGGAGCAATCAGCCCCAGCATTTT	CASSQDLSGGGSNQPQHF
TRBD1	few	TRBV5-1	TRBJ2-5	TGCGCCAGCTCCTCATCTGGTGGGACAGGCCAAGAGACCCAGTACTTC	CASSSSGGTGQETQYF
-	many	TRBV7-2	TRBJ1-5	TGTGCCAGCAGCTCCTCCCGGACAGCTAAGCCCCAGCATTTT	CASSSSRTAKPQHF
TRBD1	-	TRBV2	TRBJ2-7	TGTGCCAGCAGTCTGGACAGGGCGGGTGCCTACGAGCAGTACTTC	CASSLDRAGAYEQYF
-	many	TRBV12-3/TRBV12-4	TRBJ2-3	TGTGCCAGCACCACCCTCACAGATACGCAGTATTTT	CASTTLTDTQYF
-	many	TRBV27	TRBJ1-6	TGTGCCAGCAGTCCCTTCCGGGACAAAAATTCACCCCTCCACTTT	CASSPFRDKNSPLHF
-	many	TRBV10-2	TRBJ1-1	TGCGCCAGCAAAGGGAGGGGGAGTGTGGACACTGAAGCTTTCTTT	CASKGRGSVDTEAFF
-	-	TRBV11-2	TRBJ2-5	TGTGCCAGCAGCCGAGACGGGGGTGAGACCCAGTACTTC	CASSRDGGETQYF
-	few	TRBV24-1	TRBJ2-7	TGTGCCACCAGCCAGGGAACGGGAGAGCAGTACTTC	CATSQGTGEQYF
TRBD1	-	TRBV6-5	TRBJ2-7	TGTGCCAGCAGCCGACCGGGACAGGTCTTCTACGAGCAGTACTTC	CASSRPGQVFYEQYF
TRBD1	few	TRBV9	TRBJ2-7	TGTGCCAGCAGCGTAGTGGTGGGACAGAATACCTACGAGCAGTACTTC	CASSVVVGQNTYEQYF
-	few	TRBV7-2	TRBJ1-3	TGTGCCAGCACCATCAACAGAGACACCATATATTTT	CASTINRDTIYF
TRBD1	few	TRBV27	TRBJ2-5	TGTGCCAGCAGGACCGGGACAGGGTTAGAGACCCAGTACTTC	CASRTGTGLETQYF
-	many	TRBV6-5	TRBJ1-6	TGTGCCAGCTTTGGGCTTAATTCACCCCTCCACTTT	CASFGLNSPLHF
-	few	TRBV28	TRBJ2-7	TGTGCCAGCAGTTTAGGGGCCCGGCATTACGAGCAGTACTTC	CASSLGARHYEQYF